The rows below give T cell receptor beta chains drawn from one sample of a study of CD8+CD57+ T cells in acquired aplastic anemia. TCRdb used MiXCR to reprocess the reads, holding one entry per CDR3 protein. The data show about 470,000 distinct CDR3 sequences, around 30% seen once. The specimen was sorted CD4+, CD8+, or CD8+CD57+ T cells (not recorded which) from PBMCs. The receptors originated from a human donor with aplastic anemia. The CDR3 runs from the conserved cysteine through the conserved F or W.

>15|TRBV9|TRBJ2-3
CASSVGGQSTDTQYF
>14|TRBV2|TRBJ1-5
CASSEVNSNQPQHF
>14|TRBV20-1|TRBJ2-5
CSASGQGSEETQYF
>11|TRBV6-1|TRBJ1-1
CASTERGEAFF
>14|TRBV10-3|TRBJ2-5
CTISSSRTGETQYF
>13|TRBV29-1|TRBJ1-3
CSVAMASGNTIYF
>15|TRBV7-6|TRBJ2-5
CASSKRSDIRGTQYF
>16|TRBV3-1|TRBJ2-7
CASSQDWVSPSYEQYF
>14|TRBV10-3|TRBJ1-1
CAVSGRQSNTEAFF
>16|TRBV7-3|TRBJ2-6
CASSPGTGDGANVLTF
>17|TRBV29-1|TRBJ2-3
CSVVARALAGGADTQYF
>13|TRBV7-7|TRBJ1-2
CAIFLCANYGYTF
>17|TRBV5-4|TRBJ1-1
CASSLWGPGRSNTEAFF
>14|TRBV15|TRBJ1-5
CATSREGSNQPQHF
>14|TRBV5-1|TRBJ1-1
CASSWGDGNTEAFF
>12|TRBV20-1|TRBJ1-1
CSAIQDRDEAFF
>14|TRBV19|TRBJ1-1
CTSREPGMNTEAFF
>14|TRBV24-1|TRBJ2-3
CASQRLAGLDTQYF
>14|TRBV2|TRBJ1-1
CASSSRGMNTEAFF
>14|TRBV4-3|TRBJ1-2
CASSRTGLNYGYTF
>15|TRBV2|TRBJ2-3
CASSVRDTSTDTQYF
>15|TRBV11-2|TRBJ2-7
CASSLEQAGVGEQYF